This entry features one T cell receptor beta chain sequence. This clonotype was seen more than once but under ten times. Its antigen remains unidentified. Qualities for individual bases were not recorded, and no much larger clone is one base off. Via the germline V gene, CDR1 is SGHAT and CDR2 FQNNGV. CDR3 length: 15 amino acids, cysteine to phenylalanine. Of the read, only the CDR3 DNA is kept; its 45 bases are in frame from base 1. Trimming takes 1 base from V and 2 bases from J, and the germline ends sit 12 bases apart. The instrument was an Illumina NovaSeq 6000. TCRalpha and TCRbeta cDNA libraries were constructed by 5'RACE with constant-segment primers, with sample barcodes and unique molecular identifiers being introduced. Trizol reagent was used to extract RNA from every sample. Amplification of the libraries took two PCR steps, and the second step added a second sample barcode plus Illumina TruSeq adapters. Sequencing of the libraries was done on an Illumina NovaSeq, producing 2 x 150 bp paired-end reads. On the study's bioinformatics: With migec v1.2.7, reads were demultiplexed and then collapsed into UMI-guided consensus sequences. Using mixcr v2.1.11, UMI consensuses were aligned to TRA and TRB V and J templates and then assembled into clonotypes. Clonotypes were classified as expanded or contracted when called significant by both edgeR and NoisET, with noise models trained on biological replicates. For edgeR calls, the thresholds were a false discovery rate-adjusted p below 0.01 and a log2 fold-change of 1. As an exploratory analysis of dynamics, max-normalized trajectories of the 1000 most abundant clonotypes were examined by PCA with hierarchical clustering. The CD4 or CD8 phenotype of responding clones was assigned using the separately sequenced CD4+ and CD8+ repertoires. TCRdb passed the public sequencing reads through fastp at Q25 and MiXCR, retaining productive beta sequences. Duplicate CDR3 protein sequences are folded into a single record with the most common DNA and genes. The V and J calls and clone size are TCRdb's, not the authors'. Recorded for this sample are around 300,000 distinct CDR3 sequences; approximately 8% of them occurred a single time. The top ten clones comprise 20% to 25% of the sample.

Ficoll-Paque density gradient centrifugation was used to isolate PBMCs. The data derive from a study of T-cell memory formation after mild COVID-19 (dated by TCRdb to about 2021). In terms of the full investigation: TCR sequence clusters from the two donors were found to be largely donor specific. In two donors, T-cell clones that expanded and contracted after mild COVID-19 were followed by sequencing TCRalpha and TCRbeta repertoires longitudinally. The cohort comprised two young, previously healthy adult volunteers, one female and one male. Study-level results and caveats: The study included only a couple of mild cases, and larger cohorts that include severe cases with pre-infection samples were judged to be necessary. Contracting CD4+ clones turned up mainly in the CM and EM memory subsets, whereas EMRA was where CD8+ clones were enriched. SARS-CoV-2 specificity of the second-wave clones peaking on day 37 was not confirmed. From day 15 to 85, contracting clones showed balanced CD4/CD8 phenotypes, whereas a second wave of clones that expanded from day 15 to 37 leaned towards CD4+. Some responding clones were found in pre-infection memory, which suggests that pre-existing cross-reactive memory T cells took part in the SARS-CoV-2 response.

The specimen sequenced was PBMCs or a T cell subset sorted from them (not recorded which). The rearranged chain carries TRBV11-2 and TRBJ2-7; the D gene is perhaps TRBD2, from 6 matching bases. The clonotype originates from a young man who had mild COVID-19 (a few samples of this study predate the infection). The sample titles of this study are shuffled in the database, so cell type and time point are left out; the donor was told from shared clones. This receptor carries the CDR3 CASSLGAGGAYEQYF. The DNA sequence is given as TGTGCCAGCAGCTTAGGGGCGGGCGGGGCCTACGAGCAGTACTTC. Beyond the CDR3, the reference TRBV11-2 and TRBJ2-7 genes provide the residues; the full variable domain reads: EAGVAQSPRYKIIEKRQSVAFWCNPISGHATLYWYQQILGQGPKLLIQFQNNGVVDDSQLPKDRFSAERLKGVDSTLKIQPAKLEDSAVYLCASSLGAGGAYEQYFGPGTRLTVT.